This section outlines one T cell receptor (beta chain) sequence together with its context. What antigen it recognizes has not been identified. The input lacks base qualities; no much larger clone sits a single base away. These data belong to a study of a mutant IDH1 vaccine in newly diagnosed glioma (dated by TCRdb to about 2021). Broadly, across the study: Of the roughly 33 treated patients, around 60% were male and 37.5% were female, and a mean age of approximately 40 years was recorded. Prior to enrollment, standard therapy consisting of radiotherapy alone, temozolomide alone, or radiochemotherapy with temozolomide had been administered to patients, with the combination being received by most patients. Peripheral blood was collected at six visits: V03 (baseline), V05, V07, V10, V12 and V13. Longitudinal TCRB deep sequencing was performed for roughly 27 treated patients wherever samples were available for exploratory analyses.

Paper-wide results and their limitations: It was noted by the authors that analyses of patient blood samples could not be reproduced owing to sample limitations. Changes in the top peripheral T cell clonotypes picked up by TCRB sequencing did not appear to be linked to pseudoprogression. Selection of PBMC samples for TCRB deep sequencing was based on availability. Immune responses induced by the vaccine were seen in 90% to 95% of patients across multiple MHC alleles.

The protocol used for the library was the immunoSEQ multiplex PCR assay. The hsTCRB Kit was used according to the manufacturer's protocol to amplify rearranged TCR beta chain sequences. Sequencing of TCRB libraries was carried out on an Illumina MiSeq. Regarding the original processing steps: The proprietary platform of the kit vendor was used for demultiplexing, trimming and gene mapping. TCRdb's version of the immuneACCESS table is confined to in-frame rearrangements and falls short of the full clone set. An unresolved V gene accounts for under half of the shortfall where checked; the remainder is of unknown origin. The DNA was the basis for D and trimming; V, J and clone size are from that table. Recorded for this sample are approximately 70,000 clones; 75% to 85% of them occurred a single time. Over 8% of the sample rests with the top ten. CDR1 and CDR2 (SGHVS, FNYEAQ) derive from the germline V gene. V drops 1 base and J drops 4 bases, leaving 10 bases in between. Including cysteine and phenylalanine, the CDR3 has 14 amino acids. Only the CDR3 DNA is retained, 42 bases long and in frame from the first base.

The time point label, read with the paper, signifies: baseline, week 1 (first vaccination visit). The treatment or condition label of this sample denotes: pre-vaccination baseline after standard-of-care therapy. Newly diagnosed WHO grade 3 or 4 IDH1-mutant astrocytomas showing loss of nuclear ATRX were present in the donors. The samples were drawn from NOA16, a multicentre, single-arm, open-label phase I trial in Germany that tested a mutant IDH1 peptide vaccine in humans for the first time. For immunogenicity testing, the blood drawn at visit V03 was used as the baseline sample. Genomic DNA for TCRB sequencing was extracted from EDTA blood using the DNeasy Blood and Tissue Kit.

The sample consisted of PBMCs, taken from a glioma patient treated with radiotherapy, temozolomide or both. This TCR derives from a man aged 45-65 years with glioma. The chain is encoded by TRBV7-6 joined to TRBJ2-5; TRBD2 is perhaps the D gene, given 5 matching bases. The DNA reads TGTGCCAGCAGCTTAGAGCCCGCGGGAGAGACCCAGTACTTC. It specifies CASSLEPAGETQYF.